This TCR beta chain was sequenced during a study of control samples from healthy donors and cancer patients. TCRdb keeps only in-frame clones here, not all; method: immunoSEQ multiplex PCR. The repertoire holds more than 85,000 clones, with less than 95% as singletons. CDR1 and CDR2 (germline): GTSNPN, SVGIG (reference sequence). Trimming removed 1 base from V and 9 bases from J, with 18 bases in between. The CDR3 consists of 14 residues. Specimen: blood. The chain couples TRBV30 to TRBJ1-2; D possibly corresponds to TRBD1 (5 bases). This receptor was identified in a human donor in good health. The donor label of this sample is uncertain. CDR3 residues: CAWSGQEGTISYTF. The CDR3 coding sequence is TGTGCCTGGAGTGGGCAGGAGGGGACTATTAGCTACACCTTC.